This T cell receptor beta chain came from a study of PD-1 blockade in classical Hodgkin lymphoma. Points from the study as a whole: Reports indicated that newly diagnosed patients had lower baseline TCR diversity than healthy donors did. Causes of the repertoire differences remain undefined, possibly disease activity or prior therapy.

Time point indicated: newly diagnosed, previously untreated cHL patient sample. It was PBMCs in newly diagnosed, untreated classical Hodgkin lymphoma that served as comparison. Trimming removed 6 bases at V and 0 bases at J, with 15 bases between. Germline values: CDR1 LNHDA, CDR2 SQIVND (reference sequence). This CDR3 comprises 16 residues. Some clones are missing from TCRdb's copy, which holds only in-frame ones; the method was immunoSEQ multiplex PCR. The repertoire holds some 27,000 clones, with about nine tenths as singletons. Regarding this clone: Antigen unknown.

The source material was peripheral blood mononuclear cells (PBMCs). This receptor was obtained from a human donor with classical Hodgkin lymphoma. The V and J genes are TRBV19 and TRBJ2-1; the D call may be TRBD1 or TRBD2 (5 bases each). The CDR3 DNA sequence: TGTGCCAGTAGCAACTCCGGGACCCTCTCCTACAATGAGCAGTTCTTC. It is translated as CASSNSGTLSYNEQFF.